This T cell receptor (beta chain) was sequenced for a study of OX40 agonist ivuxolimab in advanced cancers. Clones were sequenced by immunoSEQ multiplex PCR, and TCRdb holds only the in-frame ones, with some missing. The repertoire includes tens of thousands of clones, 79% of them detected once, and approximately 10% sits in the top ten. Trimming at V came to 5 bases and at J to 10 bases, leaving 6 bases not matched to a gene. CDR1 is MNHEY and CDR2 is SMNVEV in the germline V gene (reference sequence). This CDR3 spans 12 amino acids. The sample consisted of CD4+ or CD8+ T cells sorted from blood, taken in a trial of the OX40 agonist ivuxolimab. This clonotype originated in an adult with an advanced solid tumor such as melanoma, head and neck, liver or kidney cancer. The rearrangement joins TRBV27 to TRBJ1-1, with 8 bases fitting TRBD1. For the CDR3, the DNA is TGTGCCAGCAGTAAGGACAGGGCGGCAGCTTTCTTT. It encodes CASSKDRAAAFF.